This T cell receptor beta chain was documented in a study of blood T cell repertoires in COVID-19. Using immunoSEQ multiplex PCR, the repertoire was profiled, and TCRdb retains in-frame clones only, with some absent. Of roughly 120,000 clones in the sample, around 70% were seen once. Trimming at V came to 4 bases and at J to 4 bases, leaving 2 bases not matched to a gene. Germline V gene sequence: CDR1 SNHLY, CDR2 FYNNEI. This CDR3 has 14 residues. The specimen was peripheral blood. The receptor's source is an elderly man with COVID-19, enrolled during active disease. The chain uses TRBV2 and TRBJ2-1, with 9 positions matching TRBD2. In nucleotides, the CDR3 is TGTGCCAGCAGTGGACTAGCGGCTTACAATGAGCAGTTCTTC. It translates to CASSGLAAYNEQFF.